Below, 21 T cell receptor beta chains from the same sample are listed, as sequenced in a study of glioma-infiltrating T cells after dendritic cell vaccination. Time point denoted: after dendritic cell vaccination, including at tumor progression/relapse. Libraries were prepared by immunoSEQ multiplex PCR; TCRdb keeps only in-frame clonotypes and omits some of them. The sample yields around 100,000 clones, over 80% seen once. The sequences come from blood, collected after dendritic cell vaccination. The receptors shown here come from a human donor with glioblastoma.

The chain couples TRBV4-2 to TRBJ2-3; D possibly corresponds to TRBD1 (5 bases). The germline V gene has CDR1 LGHNA and CDR2 YNFKEQ. The CDR3 extends over 14 amino acids. Trimming took off 2 bases at V and 6 bases at J, with 12 bases between the two ends. CDR3 protein: CASSQFGAVDTQYF. The DNA for the CDR3 is TGTGCCAGCAGCCAATTTGGGGCCGTGGATACGCAGTATTTT.

Within the sample, this clone is medium-sized (0.01 to 0.1%). The chain joins TRBV19 to TRBJ1-1, with D perhaps matching TRBD1 (5 bases). Germline V gene data show CDR1 as LNHDA and CDR2 as SQIVND (reference sequence). The germline V and J ends were trimmed by 7 bases and 3 bases, with 18 bases remaining between them. The CDR3 consists of 15 residues. CDR3 residues: CASTAGPRGDTEAFF. The CDR3 DNA reads as TGTGCCAGTACTGCAGGACCACGGGGGGACACTGAAGCTTTCTTT.

V is TRBV7-2 and J is TRBJ2-1; TRBD1 aligns across 9 bases. The germline V gene has CDR1 SGHTA and CDR2 FQGNSA. The CDR3 is made up of 17 amino acids. Trimming took 3 bases from V and 8 from J; bases not matched to a gene: 14. DNA of the CDR3: TGTGCCAGCAGCTTCTCAAACACCGGGACAGGGTTATATGAGCAGTTCTTC. As protein: CASSFSNTGTGLYEQFF. Full variable domain (outside the CDR3, taken from reference TRBV7-2 and TRBJ2-1): GAGVSQSPSNKVTEKGKDVELRCDPISGHTALYWYRQSLGQGLEFLIYFQGNSAPDKSGLPSDRFSAERTGGSVSTLTIQRTQQEDSAVYLCASSFSNTGTGLYEQFFGPGTRLTVL.

The rearrangement joins TRBV5-4 to TRBJ1-3; 12 nucleotides match TRBD1. Unmatched junction bases numbered 4, after V lost 2 bases and J lost 1 base. The CDR3 spans 17 residues. In germline, CDR1 is SGHNT, CDR2 YYREEE (reference sequence). The CDR3 DNA reads as TGTGCCAGCAGCTTCACGGGACAGGGGGCTTCTGGAAACACCATATATTTT. The encoded protein is CASSFTGQGASGNTIYF.

This clone was observed a single time. The chain links TRBV5-1 to TRBJ1-1, with D perhaps TRBD1 (5 bases). CDR1 and CDR2 (germline): SGHRS, YFSETQ. The CDR3 consists of 15 residues. Trimming cost V 0 bases and J 0 bases, with 9 bases left between them. The CDR3 nucleotides are TGCGCCAGCAGCTTGGCTCGGGGGATGAACACTGAAGCTTTCTTT. As protein: CASSLARGMNTEAFF.

This clone is a singleton in its sample. This chain links TRBV9 with TRBJ1-3; possible D gene TRBD1, 6 bases. The CDR3 covers 17 residues. In germline, CDR1 is SGDLS, CDR2 YYNGEE. V lost 0 bases, J lost 4 bases, and 17 bases lay in between. For the CDR3, the DNA is TGTGCCAGCAGCGTAGCTATCCAGGGGAGTAGCGGAAACACCATATATTTT. Encoded protein: CASSVAIQGSSGNTIYF.

The V call is TRBV30, the J call TRBJ1-1, with 7 bases lining up with TRBD1. V lost 0 bases to trimming and J lost 4 bases; unmatched junction nucleotides: 5. The germline V gene has CDR1 GTSNPN and CDR2 SVGIG (reference sequence). This CDR3 has 14 amino acids. In DNA, the CDR3 is TGTGCCTGGAGTGTAAACAGGGACAGCACTGAAGCTTTCTTT. Its translation is CAWSVNRDSTEAFF. The complete variable domain, with remaining parts taken from reference TRBV30 and TRBJ1-1, reads SQTIHQWPATLVQPVGSPLSLECTVEGTSNPNLYWYRQAAGRGLQLLFYSVGIGQISSEVPQNLSASRPQDRQFILSSKKLLLSDSGFYLCAWSVNRDSTEAFFGQGTRLTVV.

The chain links TRBV7-3 to TRBJ2-1; D is unclear. The CDR3 extends over 15 amino acids. Trimming took 2 bases from V and 0 from J, leaving 8 bases between them. Germline CDR1 is SGHTA and CDR2 is FQGTGA. The CDR3 DNA reads TGTGCCAGCAGCTTAGAAGTAGTCTCCTACAATGAGCAGTTCTTC. This gives the protein CASSLEVVSYNEQFF.

The V call is TRBV11-2, the J call TRBJ2-5, with a possible D match to TRBD1 (5 bases). CDR3 length: 12 amino acids. Germline loops: CDR1 SGHAT, CDR2 FQNNGV. V lost 5 bases and J lost 5, with 9 bases in between. The CDR3: CASSGANETQYF. As DNA, the CDR3 is TGTGCCAGCAGCGGGGCTAACGAGACCCAGTACTTC. The complete variable domain, with remaining parts taken from reference TRBV11-2 and TRBJ2-5, reads EAGVAQSPRYKIIEKRQSVAFWCNPISGHATLYWYQQILGQGPKLLIQFQNNGVVDDSQLPKDRFSAERLKGVDSTLKIQPAKLEDSAVYLCASSGANETQYFGPGTRLLVL.

This chain joins TRBV7-2 and TRBJ1-4, with D unresolved. CDR3 length: 12 residues. Germline lookup yields CDR1 SGHTA and CDR2 FQGNSA. Trimming pared 0 bases from V and 7 bases from J, leaving 3 bases between. This CDR3 reads CASSLASEKLFF. CDR3 nucleotides: TGTGCCAGCAGCTTAGCCAGTGAAAAACTGTTTTTT. Complete variable domain (other parts from reference TRBV7-2 and TRBJ1-4): GAGVSQSPSNKVTEKGKDVELRCDPISGHTALYWYRQSLGQGLEFLIYFQGNSAPDKSGLPSDRFSAERTGGSVSTLTIQRTQQEDSAVYLCASSLASEKLFFGSGTQLSVL.

For the CDR3, the DNA is TGCGCCAGCAGCTTGGACGGGAATCAGCCCCAGCATTTT. Amino acids: CASSLDGNQPQHF. This sequence joins TRBV5-1 and TRBJ1-5; D not certain. The germline V gene has CDR1 SGHRS and CDR2 YFSETQ. The CDR3 length is 13 residues. The germline V and J ends were trimmed by 0 bases and 4 bases, with 5 bases remaining between them.

The rearrangement uses TRBV5-6 and TRBJ2-5, with D possibly TRBD2 on 6 matching bases. V dropped 1 base and J dropped 2 bases, with 9 bases sitting between them. CDR1 and CDR2 from the germline V gene are SGHDT and YYEEEE. This CDR3 has 14 residues. This CDR3 reads CASSLRGRQETQYF. CDR3 in DNA: TGTGCCAGCAGCTTGCGGGGGAGGCAAGAGACCCAGTACTTC.

This clone was observed a handful of times. The rearrangement joins TRBV2 to TRBJ2-7; TRBD1 might be the D (7 bases). Germline lookup yields CDR1 SNHLY and CDR2 FYNNEI. Trimming cost V 7 bases and J 5 bases, with 18 bases left between them. The CDR3 contains 14 residues. The CDR3 sequence: CASKEGGSGDEQYF. The DNA for the CDR3 is TGTGCCAGCAAAGAAGGGGGCTCGGGGGACGAGCAGTACTTC.

The chain recombines TRBV7-2 with TRBJ2-7; 9 bases are shared with TRBD1. Germline values: CDR1 SGHTA, CDR2 FQGNSA. J lost 3 bases, V lost 1 base, and 7 bases had no gene match. The CDR3 runs 16 residues. CDR3 nucleotides: TGTGCCAGCAGCTTAGGTCTCCCGGGACAGGGCTACGAGCAGTACTTC. Amino acid sequence: CASSLGLPGQGYEQYF.

V is TRBV7-9 and J is TRBJ2-1, with 12 bases aligning to TRBD1. The V gene end was trimmed by 5 bases and the J gene end by 8 bases; junction bases not matched to a gene: 7. Germline values: CDR1 SEHNR, CDR2 FQNEAQ (reference sequence). CDR3 length: 15 amino acids. Here the CDR3 DNA reads TGTGCCAGCAGCCCCGGGACAGGGGGCATGGATGAGCAGTTCTTC. This gives the protein CASSPGTGGMDEQFF.

V is TRBV7-9 and J is TRBJ1-2; possible D gene TRBD1, 6 bases. The germline V gene encodes CDR1 SEHNR and CDR2 FQNEAQ (reference sequence). The CDR3 consists of 14 residues. Trimming removed 4 bases at V and 0 bases at J, with 9 bases between. CDR3 in DNA: TGTGCCAGCAGCTCCGGACAGACTAACTATGGCTACACCTTC. It translates to CASSSGQTNYGYTF.

The chain joins TRBV6-1 to TRBJ1-5, with 8 bases aligning to TRBD1. The CDR3 extends over 14 amino acids. The V segment lost 6 bases and the J segment 7 bases; nucleotides outside the gene matches: 8. Looked up from germline, CDR1 is MNHNS and CDR2 is SASEGT. The CDR3 nucleotides are TGTGCCAGCAGACCTGGACAGGGCAGACAGCCCCAGCATTTT. It is translated as CASRPGQGRQPQHF.

The chain has TRBV29-1 and TRBJ2-3, with 11 bases fitting TRBD2. V dropped 2 bases and J dropped 6; count of bases not matched to a gene: 4. Looked up from germline, CDR1 is SQVTM and CDR2 is ANQGSEA. The CDR3 covers 14 residues. For the CDR3, the DNA is TGCAGCGTTGAATTAGCGGGGGGGGATGATACGCAGTATTTT. Translating it yields CSVELAGGDDTQYF.

This chain connects TRBV2 to TRBJ2-3; TRBD1 agrees at 8 bases. The CDR3 has 14 amino acids. Germline lookup yields CDR1 SNHLY and CDR2 FYNNEI. V lost 6 bases to trimming and J lost 2 bases; unmatched junction nucleotides: 4. The CDR3 region has the DNA TGTGCCAGCAGCCCGGGACAGGTCACAGATACGCAGTATTTT. It encodes CASSPGQVTDTQYF.

This sequence joins TRBV7-7 and TRBJ2-2, with 14 bases aligning to TRBD2. The germline gives CDR1 SSHAT, CDR2 FNYEAQ (reference sequence). There are 18 residues in the CDR3. J lost 0 bases, V lost 3 bases, and 3 bases had no gene match. In DNA form, the CDR3 reads TGTGCCAGCAGCTTCGGACTAGCGGGGGGCTCGAACACCGGGGAGCTGTTTTTT. This codes for CASSFGLAGGSNTGELFF.

The chain employs TRBV12-5 and TRBJ2-7; TRBD2 might be the D (6 bases). Germline CDR1 LGHNT, CDR2 FRNRAP. V was shortened by 6 bases and J by 5 bases, with 20 bases between the two germline ends. This CDR3 comprises 15 residues. CDR3 protein: CASGPEGRVVDEQYF. CDR3 DNA sequence: TGTGCTAGTGGCCCGGAGGGCAGGGTGGTTGACGAGCAGTACTTC.